The 7 T cell receptor beta chains below were found in one sample sequenced in a study of blood T cells in healthy people across ages. Together with a sample-barcoded 5' primer, a J-beta primer mix was included in a second PCR lasting roughly 7 to 11 cycles. TCRdb recomputed calls from the 5' RACE reads with MiXCR, one row per CDR3 protein. The table includes over a million distinct CDR3 sequences, around 27% detected once. This sample also belongs to another study, concerning T cells of mothers and their children.

Sequencing used blood. Receptors originate from a girl between 2 and 10 years old in good health.

The rearrangement links TRBV12-3 or TRBV12-4 to TRBJ2-4, with a weak D call TRBD1 (5 bases). The CDR3 totals 16 residues. Trimming stripped 4 bases from V and 0 bases from J, with 13 bases between. CDR3 residues: CASSSSDRIAKNIQYF. CDR3 DNA: TGTGCCAGCAGTTCCTCCGACAGAATAGCCAAAAACATTCAGTACTTC.

The table lists this clonotype with a few counts. J is TRBJ2-2 and V is TRBV29-1; 9 nucleotides line up with TRBD2. Germline-derived CDR1 and CDR2 are SQVTM and ANQGSEA. The length of the CDR3 is 14 residues. V was pared by 6 bases and J by 1 base, with 3 bases of the junction left unmatched. DNA of the CDR3: TGCAGCGTCTTAGCGGGAGAGAACACCGGGGAGCTGTTTTTT. Protein: CSVLAGENTGELFF.

This clonotype turned up a few times. This rearrangement joins TRBV7-9 to TRBJ2-5; maybe TRBD1 (5 bases). V lost 5 bases, J lost 3 bases, and 13 bases lay in between. CDR3 length equals 14 residues. Germline V gene data show CDR1 as SEHNR and CDR2 as FQNEAQ (reference sequence). Here the CDR3 reads CASSPRSREETQYF. CDR3 nucleotides: TGTGCCAGCAGCCCCCGGAGCAGGGAAGAGACCCAGTACTTC.

This clonotype has a handful of counts. This sequence joins TRBV10-3 and TRBJ2-5; D is unclear. With 3 bases removed from V and 2 bases from J, the gap between germline ends came to 7 bases. Looked up from germline, CDR1 is ENHRY and CDR2 is SYGVKD. The CDR3 has 13 amino acids. CDR3 loop: CAISDGYQETQYF. The CDR3 DNA reads as TGTGCCATCAGTGACGGCTATCAAGAGACCCAGTACTTC.

V is TRBV6-2 or TRBV6-3 and J is TRBJ2-7; D perhaps matches TRBD1 (5 bases). Germline V gene sequence: CDR1 MNHEY, CDR2 SVGEGT. V was clipped by 0 bases and J by 0 bases, with 12 bases between them. This CDR3 region has 16 residues. This chain's CDR3 is CASSYSAGRGSYEQYF. CDR3 in DNA: TGTGCCAGCAGTTACTCGGCAGGTAGGGGCTCCTACGAGCAGTACTTC.

This clonotype was observed a handful of times. V usage is TRBV10-2 and J usage is TRBJ2-7, with a tentative D call TRBD1 (5 bases). V was trimmed by 8 bases and J by 5 bases, leaving 16 bases between them. The germline V gene has CDR1 WSHSY and CDR2 SAAADI. The CDR3 runs to 13 residues. The CDR3 loop is CASGNQGVNEQYF. CDR3 nucleotides: TGCGCCAGCGGTAATCAGGGCGTCAACGAGCAGTACTTC.

This chain uses TRBV21-1 with TRBJ1-4; the table's TRBD1 call for D was not verified on the DNA. TRBV21-1 is labeled a pseudogene. CDR3 length: 15 residues. The CDR3 here is CASSKVTGGGEKLFF. The CDR3 DNA follows: TGTGCCAGCAGCAAAGTGACAGGGGGCGGTGAAAAACTGTTTTTT.